This TCR beta chain was found in a study of regulatory T cells in long-lasting Graves disease. Regarding the study as a whole: Accuracy was possibly reduced by small sample size. Persistent disease was characterized by preferential usage of TRBV28, TRBJ1-2 and TRBJ2-5. Thyroid tissue went unexamined; only peripheral blood was analyzed.

Investigators prepared the TCR beta libraries by applying iRepertoire HTBI primers and Arm-PCR of CDR3 regions. Per the original data handling: Samples revealed 62 TRBV and 14 TRBJ segments. TCRdb re-derived calls from the multiplex PCR reads in MiXCR, one entry per CDR3 protein. Here the V and J calls rest on TCRdb's processing, not on the authors' analysis. The sample includes 360,000 or so distinct CDR3 sequences, approximately 25% of them seen just once. This clonotype was found many times. No antigen is known for it. The length of the CDR3 is 13 residues. Germline loops: CDR1 DFQATT, CDR2 SNEGSKA (reference sequence). The ends lost 6 bases at V and 3 bases at J; junction bases unmatched: 7. Time point indicated: persistent/refractory GD, antithyroid drugs over 5 years with positive TRAb. PBMCs were the source of the RNA used for TCR sequencing.

V gene TRBV20-1 combines with J gene TRBJ1-1, with TRBD1 matching over 7 bases. Sequencing used peripheral blood mononuclear cells (PBMCs), obtained when the disease was refractory, from a patient treated with antithyroid drugs. The TCR originated in a woman aged 40 to 50 with Graves disease. CDR3 region: CSAEYRGDTEAFF. The CDR3 DNA reads as TGCAGTGCCGAGTACAGGGGCGACACTGAAGCTTTCTTT.